These 14 T cell receptor beta chains share one sample of origin, sequenced in a study of T cell changes during pregnancy in multiple sclerosis. Here immunoSEQ multiplex PCR was the method, and the copy in TCRdb shows in-frame clones only, minus some. Altogether 70,000 to 95,000 clones are present, roughly 93% being singletons, with the ten largest covering 2.2%. The sample was peripheral blood, taken in the third trimester of pregnancy. The receptor source for this set is a female donor with multiple sclerosis, enrolled in a pregnancy study.

The gene calls are TRBV19 and TRBJ2-6; no reliable D call. The CDR3 covers 14 residues. V was pared by 5 bases and J by 3 bases, with 8 bases between. Germline CDR1 LNHDA, CDR2 SQIVND (reference sequence). The CDR3 DNA sequence: TGTGCCAGTAGTTACAGTGGTGGGGCCAACGTCCTGACTTTC. This encodes CASSYSGGANVLTF.

The chain uses TRBV27 and TRBJ1-1; tentative D call: TRBD1 (5 bases). Trimming shortened V by 8 bases and J by 4 bases, and 11 bases separated the two germline ends. The CDR3 contains 12 residues. Germline V lookup: CDR1 MNHEY, CDR2 SMNVEV (reference sequence). CDR3 DNA sequence: TGTGCCAGCTTCACAGGTGGCACTGAAGCTTTCTTT. As protein: CASFTGGTEAFF.

The V call is TRBV18, the J call TRBJ2-2; 9 bases fit TRBD1. V lost 4 bases to trimming and J lost 4 bases; unmatched junction nucleotides: 4. Germline-derived CDR1 and CDR2 are KGHSH and LQKENI. The CDR3 has 15 amino acids. The DNA of the CDR3 is TGTGCCAGCTCACTACAGGGGGCTACCACCGGGGAGCTGTTTTTT. Amino acids: CASSLQGATTGELFF. The full variable domain, completed using reference TRBV18 and TRBJ2-2, is NAGVMQNPRHLVRRRGQEARLRCSPMKGHSHVYWYRQLPEEGLKFMVYLQKENIIDESGMPKERFSAEFPKEGPSILRIQQVVRGDSAAYFCASSLQGATTGELFFGEGSRLTVL.

This clone was counted a single time. Written as DNA, the CDR3 is TGTGCCAGCAGCTTCCCCCTCGTCCGGGGGGATGAGCAGTTCTTC. It translates to CASSFPLVRGDEQFF. V gene TRBV5-4 combines with J gene TRBJ2-1, with 7 bases aligning to TRBD2. The CDR3 consists of 15 residues. Germline V gene data show CDR1 as SGHNT and CDR2 as YYREEE (reference sequence). The junction had 10 bases not matched to a gene; V was cut back by 2 bases and J by 8 bases.

For this clone: Other DNA sequences in this sample translate to the same CDR3. This chain's CDR3 is CASSQDRGITDTQYF. CDR3 coding DNA: TGTGCCAGCAGCCAAGATCGCGGGATCACAGATACGCAGTATTTT. The chain uses TRBV14 and TRBJ2-3, with D tentatively TRBD2 (6 bases). The CDR3 contains 15 residues. Trimming removed 0 bases from V and 2 bases from J, with 9 bases in between. The V gene's germline CDR1 is SGHDN and CDR2 FVKESK.

CDR3 sequence: CASSVWASGRYNEQFF. CDR3 bases: TGTGCCAGCAGCGTATGGGCTAGCGGGAGATACAATGAGCAGTTCTTC. The rearrangement joins TRBV9 to TRBJ2-1, with 10 bases that match TRBD2. This CDR3 is 16 amino acids long. J lost 4 bases, V lost 1 base, and 5 bases had no gene match. The germline V gene has CDR1 SGDLS and CDR2 YYNGEE.

This clone occurred a few times. The genes are TRBV19 and TRBJ1-5; a possible D gene is TRBD1 (5 bases). Germline CDR1 is LNHDA and CDR2 is SQIVND (reference sequence). V lost 5 bases, J lost 4 bases, and 18 bases lay in between. CDR3 length: 16 amino acids. CDR3 coding DNA: TGTGCCAGTAGTGAGCCGGGACTGAGTTTAAATCAGCCCCAGCATTTT. Its protein is CASSEPGLSLNQPQHF.

As regards this clone: The germline gene is not matched at one end of the junction; a read error may be the cause. The rearrangement uses TRBV5-1 and TRBJ2-7; 9 bases line up with TRBD1. Per the germline V gene, CDR1 is SGHRS and CDR2 is YFSETQ. CDR3 length: 14 amino acids. The CDR3 DNA follows: TGCGCCAGCAGCTTTGGGACAGGGTCCTCCGAGCAGTACTTC. This encodes CASSFGTGSSEQYF.

V usage is TRBV4-3 and J usage is TRBJ2-1, with TRBD2 matching 7 bases. Germline assignment: CDR1 LGHNA and CDR2 YSLEER. The CDR3 totals 17 residues. V shed 1 base and J 6 bases; nucleotides not matched to a gene: 12. The CDR3 loop is CASSQADTAGLANEQFF. CDR3 DNA: TGCGCCAGCAGCCAAGCTGATACAGCGGGATTGGCCAATGAGCAGTTCTTC.

The CDR3 nucleotides are TGTGCCAGCAGTTTAAGTGTCGCGGGTTACGGGGGCTACACCTTC. It yields the protein CASSLSVAGYGGYTF. The gene calls are TRBV28 and TRBJ1-2; D gene unclear. The ends were cut back, 2 bases at V and 8 bases at J, with 18 bases in the middle. CDR3 size: 15 residues. The germline V gene encodes CDR1 MDHEN and CDR2 SYDVKM.

The CDR3 sequence: CASSISGYNEQYF. The CDR3 region has the DNA TGTGCCAGTAGTATATCGGGGTACAACGAGCAGTACTTC. The chain carries TRBV19 and TRBJ2-7; TRBD2 is a possible D gene (5 bases). CDR1 LNHDA and CDR2 SQIVND come from the germline V gene (reference sequence). The V gene lost 2 bases and the J gene lost 5 bases, with 10 bases spanning the gap. The CDR3 length is 13 residues.

The rearrangement links TRBV27 to TRBJ2-5; 12 bases match TRBD2. There are 20 residues in the CDR3. Germline V gives CDR1 MNHEY, CDR2 SMNVEV (reference sequence). The V segment lost 2 bases and the J segment 3 bases; nucleotides outside the gene matches: 16. The CDR3 DNA reads TGTGCCAGCAGTTTAGTTGTGACTAGCGGGAGCCGCGGGGAAAAAGAGACCCAGTACTTC. It yields the protein CASSLVVTSGSRGEKETQYF.

DNA of the CDR3: TGTGCCAGCAGTTACGGAGGGGAGACCCAGTACTTC. This gives the protein CASSYGGETQYF. The chain uses TRBV6-5 and TRBJ2-5; D perhaps matches TRBD2 (6 bases). V dropped 2 bases and J dropped 5 bases, with 6 bases sitting between them. The CDR3 consists of 12 residues. The germline CDR1 and CDR2 sequences are MNHEY and SVGAGI.

The chain carries TRBV2 and TRBJ1-2, with a tentative D call TRBD1 (6 bases). V lost 8 bases to trimming and J lost 8 bases, with 30 bases between them. The CDR3 consists of 17 residues. Germline V gives CDR1 SNHLY, CDR2 FYNNEI. Here the CDR3 reads CASGPRGFHLFAKGYTF. In DNA form, the CDR3 reads TGTGCCAGCGGTCCCAGGGGCTTCCATTTATTTGCTAAGGGCTACACCTTC.